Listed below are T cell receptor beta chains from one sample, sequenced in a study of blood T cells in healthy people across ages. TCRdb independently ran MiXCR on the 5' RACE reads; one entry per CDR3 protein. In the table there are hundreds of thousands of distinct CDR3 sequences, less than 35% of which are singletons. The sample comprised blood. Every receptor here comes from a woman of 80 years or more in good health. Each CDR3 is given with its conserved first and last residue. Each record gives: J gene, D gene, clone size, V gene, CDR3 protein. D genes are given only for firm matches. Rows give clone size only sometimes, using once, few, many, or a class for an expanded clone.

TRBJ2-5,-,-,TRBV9,CASSDKQGGETQYF
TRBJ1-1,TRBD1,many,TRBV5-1,CASSLTGVPEAFF
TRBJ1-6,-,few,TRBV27,CASSRRGDSPLHF
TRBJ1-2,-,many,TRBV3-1,CASSPTRGRNYGYTF
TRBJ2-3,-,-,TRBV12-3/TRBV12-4,CASSSGQRSDAQYF
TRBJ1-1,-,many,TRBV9,CASTPPGLSLNTEAFF
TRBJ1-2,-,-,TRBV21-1,CASSTHRVTFYDYTF
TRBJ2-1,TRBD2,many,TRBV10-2,CASSGLAGGGEQFF
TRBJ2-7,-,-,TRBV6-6,CASSPGTTQAYNEQYF
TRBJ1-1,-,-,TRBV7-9,CASSLSGSTNTEAFF
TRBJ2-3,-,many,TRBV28,CASWGTEGASGDTQYF
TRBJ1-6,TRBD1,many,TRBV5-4,CASSLAGGNSPLHF
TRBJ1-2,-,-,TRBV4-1,CASSPLGAGYGYTF
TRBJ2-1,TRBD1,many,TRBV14,CASSQLQGRISYNEQFF
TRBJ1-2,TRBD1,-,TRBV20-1,CSARPTGGAYGYTF
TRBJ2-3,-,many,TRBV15,CATSREAGGGTDTQYF
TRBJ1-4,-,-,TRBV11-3,CASSPSVAGEKLFF
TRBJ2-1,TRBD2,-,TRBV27,CASSLTSGVDPEQFF
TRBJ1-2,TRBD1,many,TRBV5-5,CASSLSGDSPVGYTF
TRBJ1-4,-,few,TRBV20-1,CSARDLGAGEKLFF
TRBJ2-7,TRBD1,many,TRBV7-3,CASSVQGGDYEQYF
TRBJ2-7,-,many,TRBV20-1,CSASKVFDYEQYF
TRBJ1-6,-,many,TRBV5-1,CASSLAGKGSPLHF
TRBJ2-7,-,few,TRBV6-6,CASSYNQVAYEQYF
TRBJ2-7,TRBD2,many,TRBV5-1,CASSLARGTSGYEQYF
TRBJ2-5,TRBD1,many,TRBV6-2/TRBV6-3,CASKGTGDQETQYF
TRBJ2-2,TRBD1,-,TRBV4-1,CASTQAGQGLVGELFF
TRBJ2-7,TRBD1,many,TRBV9,CASSIGQGNSYEQYF
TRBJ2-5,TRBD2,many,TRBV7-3,CASSLTGRGKETQYF
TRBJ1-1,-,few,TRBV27,CASSLYEGGGTEAFF
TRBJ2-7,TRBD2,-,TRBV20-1,CSASSSSGWSYEQYF
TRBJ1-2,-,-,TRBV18,CASSPYQGLDYGYTF
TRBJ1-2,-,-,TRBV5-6,CASSLRASYGYTF
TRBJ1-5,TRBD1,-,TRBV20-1,CSAFPTRGGYNQPQHF
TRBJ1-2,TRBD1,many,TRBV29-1,CSVRDSGDGYTF
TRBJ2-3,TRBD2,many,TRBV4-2,CASSQSQRGGTDTQYF
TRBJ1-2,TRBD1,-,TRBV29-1,CSVDLPPDREAYGYTF
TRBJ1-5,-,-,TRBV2,CASMDTSNQPQHF
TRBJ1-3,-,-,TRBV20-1,CSALPANRHLSSGNTIYF
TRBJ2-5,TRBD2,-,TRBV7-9,CASSEGTSGGQETQYF